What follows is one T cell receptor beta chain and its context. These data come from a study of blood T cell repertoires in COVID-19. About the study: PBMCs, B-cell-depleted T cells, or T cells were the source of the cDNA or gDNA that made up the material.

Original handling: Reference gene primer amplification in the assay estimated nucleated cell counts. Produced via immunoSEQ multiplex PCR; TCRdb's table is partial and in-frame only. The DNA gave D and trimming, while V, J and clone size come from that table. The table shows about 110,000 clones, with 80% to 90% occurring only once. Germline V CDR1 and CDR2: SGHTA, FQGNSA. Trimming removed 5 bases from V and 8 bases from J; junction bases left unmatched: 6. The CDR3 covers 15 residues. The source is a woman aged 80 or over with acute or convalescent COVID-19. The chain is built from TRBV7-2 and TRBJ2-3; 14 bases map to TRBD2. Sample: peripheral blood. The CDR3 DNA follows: TGTGCCAGCAGCCAGAGACTAGCGGGGGGGGGTACGCAGTATTTT. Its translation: CASSQRLAGGGTQYF.